This T cell receptor (beta chain) was observed in a study of OX40 agonist ivuxolimab in advanced cancers. Background on the study: Past anti-PD-1, anti-PD-L1 or anti-CTLA-4 therapy was accepted, and approximately 37% had received some.

Study findings and constraints: Within 6 weeks, CD4+ and CD8+ blood T cells expanded clonally at 0.1 to 3.0 mg/kg. It was not determined which antigens were specifically recognized by the peripheral T cells that had undergone clonal expansion.

Note on this clone: The antigen remains undetermined.

Assay used: immunoSEQ multiplex PCR; TCRdb lists only in-frame clones, some missing. The sample records roughly 93,000 clones, roughly 94% being singletons. Source: CD4+ or CD8+ T cells sorted from blood, taken in a trial of the OX40 agonist ivuxolimab. This clonotype was sampled from an adult with an advanced solid tumor such as melanoma, head and neck, liver or kidney cancer.

Here the CDR3 reads CASSATSGGAIEQFF. In nucleotides, the CDR3 is TGTGCCAGCAGTGCGACTAGCGGGGGGGCCATTGAGCAGTTCTTC. The chain combines TRBV6-1 with TRBJ2-1; TRBD2 matches 14 bases. Germline V gene lookup returns CDR1 MNHNS and CDR2 SASEGT. The ends lost 4 bases at V and 9 bases at J; junction bases unmatched: 5. CDR3 length equals 15 residues.